Presented here are 31 T cell receptor beta chains from one specimen sequenced in a study of control samples from healthy donors and cancer patients. Assay used: immunoSEQ multiplex PCR; TCRdb lists only in-frame clones, some missing. The sample includes around 90,000 clones, around nine tenths seen only once; the top ten take 20% to 25%. Sample: blood. The receptors were sampled from a man in his thirties or forties in good health.

The chain carries TRBV6-6 and TRBJ1-6, with D maybe TRBD1 (6 bases). Trimming removed 5 bases from V and 6 bases from J, with 20 bases in between. This CDR3 spans 17 amino acids. Germline V gives CDR1 MNHNY, CDR2 SVGAGI (reference sequence). The CDR3 DNA reads TGTGCCAGCAGTCACCGTTTTCAGCAGGGGAGTAATTCACCCCTCCACTTT. The encoded protein is CASSHRFQQGSNSPLHF.

V usage is TRBV29-1 and J usage is TRBJ2-2; a possible D gene is TRBD1 (6 bases). The CDR3 covers 13 residues. The germline V gene has CDR1 SQVTM and CDR2 ANQGSEA. Trimming pared 4 bases from V and 2 bases from J, leaving 8 bases between. CDR3 residues: CSVVGGNTGELFF. CDR3 nucleotide sequence: TGCAGCGTTGTAGGGGGAAACACCGGGGAGCTGTTTTTT.

The J gene is TRBJ2-1, the V gene TRBV5-1; 7 bases agree with TRBD1. The CDR3 runs to 17 residues. After removal of 4 bases from V and 5 bases from J, the junction contained 15 bases not matched to a gene. The germline CDR1 and CDR2 sequences are SGHRS and YFSETQ. The CDR3 DNA reads as TGCGCCAGCAGCCGATTTGGGACAGCTAATGTAAACAATGAGCAGTTCTTC. This codes for CASSRFGTANVNNEQFF.

This clone came up a few times. Written as DNA, the CDR3 is TGTGCCAGCAGCTTACGAGGGGTGCCCTACGAGCAGTACGTC. Protein product: CASSLRGVPYEQYV. The rearrangement uses TRBV7-9 and TRBJ2-7; D may be TRBD1 or TRBD2 (5 bases each). Per germline, CDR1 SEHNR and CDR2 FQNEAQ (reference sequence). CDR3 length: 14 residues. V was cut by 2 bases and J by 2 bases, with 10 bases left in between.

The genes are TRBV5-6 and TRBJ2-3; no clear D. The CDR3 loop spans 16 amino acids. Trimming shortened V by 4 bases and J by 1 base, and 16 bases separated the two germline ends. Germline CDR1 SGHDT, CDR2 YYEEEE. The CDR3 reads CASSAKEITGTDTQYF. The DNA of the CDR3 is TGTGCCAGCAGCGCTAAAGAGATTACGGGCACAGATACGCAGTATTTT.

The V and J genes are TRBV24-1 and TRBJ2-5; D may be TRBD1 or TRBD2 (6 bases each). Between the trimmed V and J ends, which lost 2 bases and 2 bases, there was a span of 17 bases. The germline V gene encodes CDR1 KGHDR and CDR2 SFDVKD. The CDR3 has 17 residues. CDR3 protein: CATSDWTGAKTQETQYF. The CDR3 DNA is TGTGCCACCAGTGATTGGACGGGGGCCAAAACACAAGAGACCCAGTACTTC.

The chain uses TRBV7-9 and TRBJ2-3, with TRBD1 matching over 9 bases. Germline V gene sequence: CDR1 SEHNR, CDR2 FQNEAQ (reference sequence). Germline trimming cut 5 bases from V and 0 bases from J; bases unmatched to any gene: 3. The CDR3 sequence is 15 residues long. CDR3 sequence reads: CASSTQGASTDTQYF. The CDR3 bases are TGTGCCAGCAGCACACAGGGGGCCAGCACAGATACGCAGTATTTT. The whole variable domain, filled in from reference TRBV7-9 and TRBJ2-3, reads DTGVSQNPRHKITKRGQNVTFRCDPISEHNRLYWYRQTLGQGPEFLTYFQNEAQLEKSRLLSDRFSAERPKGSFSTLEIQRTEQGDSAMYLCASSTQGASTDTQYFGPGTRLTVL.

The V and J genes are TRBV9 and TRBJ2-1; weak D call: TRBD2 (6 bases). The germline V gene encodes CDR1 SGDLS and CDR2 YYNGEE. The CDR3 loop spans 13 amino acids. V was pared by 0 bases and J by 8 bases, with 9 bases between. CDR3 coding DNA: TGTGCCAGCAGCGTAGATGGGACTTATGAGCAGTTCTTC. It is translated as CASSVDGTYEQFF.

This clone was detected a few times. This chain joins TRBV7-9 and TRBJ1-2; D remains ambiguous. The CDR3 extends over 14 amino acids. V lost 5 bases and J 6 bases, leaving 16 bases between the germline ends. Germline CDR1 reads SEHNR; CDR2 reads FQNEAQ (reference sequence). CDR3 region: CASSLGSFLHGYTF. CDR3 bases: TGTGCCAGCAGCCTAGGGTCCTTTCTACATGGCTACACCTTC.

J is TRBJ2-2 and V is TRBV5-5, with 7 bases aligning to TRBD2. With 4 bases clipped from V and 2 bases from J, the junction kept 8 bases outside the gene matches. Germline V gene lookup returns CDR1 SGHKS and CDR2 YYEKEE (reference sequence). CDR3 length: 16 residues. DNA of the CDR3: TGTGCCAGCAGCCTGACGGGGGGTAAAAACACCGGGGAGCTGTTTTTT. Translating gives CASSLTGGKNTGELFF.

The chain recombines TRBV6-1 with TRBJ2-3; D ambiguous. Germline assignment: CDR1 MNHNS and CDR2 SASEGT. This CDR3 region has 14 residues. Trimming took off 2 bases at V and 1 base at J, with 7 bases between the two ends. This CDR3 reads CASSELGGTDTQYF. CDR3 DNA sequence: TGTGCCAGCAGTGAACTAGGAGGCACAGATACGCAGTATTTT.

The rearrangement uses TRBV7-9 and TRBJ2-7; 9 bases line up with TRBD1. Germline CDR1 SEHNR, CDR2 FQNEAQ (reference sequence). This CDR3 has 15 amino acids. The junction had 8 bases not matched to a gene; V was cut back by 5 bases and J by 3 bases. CDR3 residues: CASSAPGQGIYEQYF. The DNA for the CDR3 is TGTGCCAGCAGCGCTCCGGGACAGGGCATCTACGAGCAGTACTTC.

V gene TRBV2 combines with J gene TRBJ2-4; TRBD2 matches 12 bases. The CDR3 loop spans 18 amino acids. Germline V lookup: CDR1 SNHLY, CDR2 FYNNEI. J lost 1 base, V lost 5 bases, and 9 bases had no gene match. Here the CDR3 reads CASSPRTSGGPAKNIQYF. The CDR3 DNA follows: TGTGCCAGCAGTCCCCGAACTAGCGGGGGGCCGGCCAAAAACATTCAGTACTTC.

This chain connects TRBV19 to TRBJ1-2; D might be TRBD1 (6 bases). Trimming removed 5 bases from V and 1 base from J, with 11 bases in between. Germline V gives CDR1 LNHDA, CDR2 SQIVND (reference sequence). The CDR3 extends over 14 amino acids. CDR3 bases: TGTGCCAGTAGTTTGAGACAGGTTAACTATGGCTACACCTTC. Translation: CASSLRQVNYGYTF. Drawing the rest from reference TRBV19 and TRBJ1-2, the complete variable domain is DGGITQSPKYLFRKEGQNVTLSCEQNLNHDAMYWYRQDPGQGLRLIYYSQIVNDFQKGDIAEGYSVSREKKESFPLTVTSAQKNPTAFYLCASSLRQVNYGYTFGSGTRLTVV.

This clone was seen a single time. This sequence joins TRBV19 and TRBJ2-2; 7 positions agree with TRBD1. Germline lookup yields CDR1 LNHDA and CDR2 SQIVND (reference sequence). Germline trimming cut 0 bases from V and 0 bases from J; bases unmatched to any gene: 4. This CDR3 region has 17 residues. In DNA, the CDR3 is TGTGCCAGTAGTATAGATCCGGGGACAGCGAACACCGGGGAGCTGTTTTTT. Its protein is CASSIDPGTANTGELFF.

The CDR3 coding sequence is TGTGCCAGCAGTTTACAAAACCCGGGACGCCCGTATTTT. It is translated as CASSLQNPGRPYF. The chain links TRBV28 to TRBJ2-3, with D perhaps being TRBD1 or TRBD2 (5 bases each). V was cut by 2 bases and J by 14 bases, with 17 bases left in between. The CDR3 sequence is 13 residues long. The germline V gene encodes CDR1 MDHEN and CDR2 SYDVKM.

This clone was counted only a few times. The chain has TRBV18 and TRBJ2-7, with D perhaps matching TRBD2 (6 bases). Per the germline V gene, CDR1 is KGHSH and CDR2 is LQKENI. The V end lost 3 bases, the J end lost 0 bases, and 12 bases lay between the germline ends. The CDR3 is 15 amino acids. CDR3 region: CASSPAHGSSYEQYF. The CDR3 region has the DNA TGTGCCAGCTCACCCGCCCACGGGAGCTCCTACGAGCAGTACTTC.

V gene TRBV30 combines with J gene TRBJ2-1; tentatively, D is TRBD1 (5 bases). V dropped 0 bases and J dropped 0 bases, with 12 bases sitting between them. The CDR3 runs to 16 residues. Germline loops: CDR1 GTSNPN, CDR2 SVGIG (reference sequence). Here the CDR3 reads CAWSVLGASSYNEQFF. For the CDR3, the DNA is TGTGCCTGGAGTGTACTTGGGGCGAGCTCCTACAATGAGCAGTTCTTC.

This chain's CDR3 is CASTLSGVTEAFF. CDR3 in DNA: TGTGCCAGCACCCTAAGCGGTGTTACTGAAGCTTTCTTT. V gene TRBV11-2 combines with J gene TRBJ1-1; the D is unclear. V lost 7 bases, J lost 5 bases, and 14 bases lay in between. CDR3 length equals 13 residues. Per the germline V gene, CDR1 is SGHAT and CDR2 is FQNNGV.

The chain couples TRBV18 to TRBJ1-3; 7 bases map to TRBD1. Trimming took 0 bases from V and 2 from J; bases not matched to a gene: 1. Germline V gene data show CDR1 as KGHSH and CDR2 as LQKENI. The CDR3 contains 15 residues. CDR3 nucleotides: TGTGCCAGCTCACCACCGACAGGGCCTGGAAACACCATATATTTT. The encoded protein is CASSPPTGPGNTIYF.

The chain couples TRBV11-2 to TRBJ1-2, with 9 bases lining up with TRBD1. Germline-derived CDR1 and CDR2 are SGHAT and FQNNGV. This CDR3 contains 15 residues. V lost 5 bases, J lost 2 bases, and 6 bases stayed unmatched. CDR3 amino acids: CASSPRDRVNYGYTF. The CDR3 nucleotides are TGTGCCAGCAGCCCCAGGGACAGGGTCAACTATGGCTACACCTTC.

This chain links TRBV6-2 or TRBV6-3 with TRBJ1-2, with D possibly TRBD1 on 5 matching bases. Germline loops: CDR1 MNHEY, CDR2 SVGEGT. The V and J ends lost 5 bases and 4 bases respectively, with 14 bases between them. The CDR3 runs 14 residues. This chain's CDR3 is CASSQTGTVYGYTF. Here the CDR3 DNA reads TGTGCCAGCAGTCAAACCGGGACGGTCTATGGCTACACCTTC.

V gene TRBV7-2 combines with J gene TRBJ1-5; D remains unclear. Per germline, CDR1 SGHTA and CDR2 FQGNSA. V was clipped by 1 base and J by 9 bases, with 13 bases between them. The CDR3 totals 14 residues. The CDR3 spells CASSLDSGSPPQHF. The CDR3 DNA reads as TGTGCCAGCAGCTTAGACTCGGGGAGTCCGCCCCAGCATTTT.

The chain has TRBV5-5 and TRBJ1-3, with D unresolved. The V end was cut by 4 bases, the J end by 0 bases, with 11 bases between. This CDR3 is 15 amino acids long. Germline assignment: CDR1 SGHKS and CDR2 YYEKEE (reference sequence). CDR3 in amino acids: CASSRRADSGNTIYF. CDR3 DNA: TGTGCCAGCAGCAGAAGAGCAGACTCTGGAAACACCATATATTTT.

V gene TRBV5-1 combines with J gene TRBJ2-2; D unresolved. The CDR3 has 13 residues. Trimming cost V 0 bases and J 5 bases, with 5 bases left between them. CDR1 and CDR2 from the germline V gene are SGHRS and YFSETQ. In DNA, the CDR3 is TGCGCCAGCAGCTTGGGTGGGACCGGGGAGCTGTTTTTT. It yields the protein CASSLGGTGELFF. Filled out from reference TRBV5-1 and TRBJ2-2, the complete variable domain reads KAGVTQTPRYLIKTRGQQVTLSCSPISGHRSVSWYQQTPGQGLQFLFEYFSETQRNKGNFPGRFSGRQFSNSRSEMNVSTLELGDSALYLCASSLGGTGELFFGEGSRLTVL.

The gene calls are TRBV30 and TRBJ2-1; TRBD2 agrees at 12 bases. CDR1 GTSNPN and CDR2 SVGIG come from the germline V gene (reference sequence). The CDR3 is made up of 16 amino acids. The V and J ends lost 0 bases and 6 bases, in that order; junction bases with no gene match: 6. The CDR3 DNA reads TGTGCCTGGAGTGTACTGACTAGCGGGGGAATCAATGAGCAGTTCTTC. It encodes CAWSVLTSGGINEQFF.

The rearrangement uses TRBV19 and TRBJ1-1, with TRBD1 matching 8 bases. This CDR3 is 17 amino acids long. In germline, CDR1 is LNHDA, CDR2 SQIVND (reference sequence). J was trimmed by 2 bases and V by 6 bases; bases with no gene match: 14. In nucleotides, the CDR3 is TGTGCCAGTAGCAAAGACAGGGGACAATGGCAAAACACTGAAGCTTTCTTT. This gives the protein CASSKDRGQWQNTEAFF.

The gene calls are TRBV5-6 and TRBJ2-5, with D unresolved. CDR3 length: 16 amino acids. The germline CDR1 and CDR2 sequences are SGHDT and YYEEEE. V dropped 2 bases and J dropped 0 bases, with 14 bases sitting between them. CDR3 nucleotide sequence: TGTGCCAGCAGCTTTAGATTGAGTTCTTACCAAGAGACCCAGTACTTC. Its protein is CASSFRLSSYQETQYF.

DNA for the CDR3: TGTGCCAGCAGCCGCCCTTGGGCCCCCGCGGGGGGCGAGGAGACCCAGTACTTC. It yields the protein CASSRPWAPAGGEETQYF. The chain employs TRBV28 and TRBJ2-5, with 8 bases fitting TRBD2. The germline gives CDR1 MDHEN, CDR2 SYDVKM. V dropped 6 bases and J dropped 5; count of bases not matched to a gene: 20. This CDR3 contains 18 residues.

This clone was counted a single time. This chain connects TRBV30 to TRBJ2-7; 11 bases are a match to TRBD2. J lost 3 bases, V lost 5 bases, and 12 bases had no gene match. CDR1 and CDR2 from the germline V gene are GTSNPN and SVGIG (reference sequence). The CDR3 consists of 16 residues. CDR3 nucleotide sequence: TGTGCCTGGCCTAGCGGGGGGTCCAATCGACTCTACGAGCAGTACGTC. Protein product: CAWPSGGSNRLYEQYV.

This clone was seen repeatedly, ten times or more. The genes are TRBV19 and TRBJ1-1, with TRBD1 matching over 7 bases. The CDR3 length is 15 residues. The germline V gene has CDR1 LNHDA and CDR2 SQIVND (reference sequence). V dropped 4 bases and J dropped 0; count of bases not matched to a gene: 5. CDR3 coding DNA: TGTGCCAGTAGTACCCGACAGGGAATGAACACTGAAGCTTTCTTT. Its translation is CASSTRQGMNTEAFF.